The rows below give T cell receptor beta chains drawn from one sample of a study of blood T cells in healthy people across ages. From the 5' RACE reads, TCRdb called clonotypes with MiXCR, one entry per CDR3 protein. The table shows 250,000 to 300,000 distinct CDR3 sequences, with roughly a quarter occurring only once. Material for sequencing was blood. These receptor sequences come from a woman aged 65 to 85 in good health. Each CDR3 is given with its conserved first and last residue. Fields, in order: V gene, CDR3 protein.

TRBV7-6,CASSLAAETQYF
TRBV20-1,CSARDRGRISYNEQFF
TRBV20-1,CSATSGRENTGELFF
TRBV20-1,CSATEGSSYEQYF
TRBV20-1,CSARVDGGGASNTQYF
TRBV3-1,CASSQDQRDWETQYF
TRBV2,CASSAQGRTGEQYF
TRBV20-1,CSAKGLARHEQYF
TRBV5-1,CASSLAQAGRSDYGYTF
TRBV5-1,CASAAVGNSRETQYF
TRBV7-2,CASSLSGTGGRDEKLFF
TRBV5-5,CASSFPSPYNEQFF
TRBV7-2,CASSPRVLQGAGNTIYF
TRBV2,CASSDGIIQYF
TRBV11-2,CASSLIGGPQETQYF
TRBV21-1,CASSKEQGLREQYF
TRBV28,CASSPGLLEYQETQYF
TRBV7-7,CASSWGQGSGGETQYF
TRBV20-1,CSAHLGVAGKDTQYF
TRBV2,CASSFNGQGAGEKLFF
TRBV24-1,CATSDPPNTEAFF
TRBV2,CASRTGFTGELFF